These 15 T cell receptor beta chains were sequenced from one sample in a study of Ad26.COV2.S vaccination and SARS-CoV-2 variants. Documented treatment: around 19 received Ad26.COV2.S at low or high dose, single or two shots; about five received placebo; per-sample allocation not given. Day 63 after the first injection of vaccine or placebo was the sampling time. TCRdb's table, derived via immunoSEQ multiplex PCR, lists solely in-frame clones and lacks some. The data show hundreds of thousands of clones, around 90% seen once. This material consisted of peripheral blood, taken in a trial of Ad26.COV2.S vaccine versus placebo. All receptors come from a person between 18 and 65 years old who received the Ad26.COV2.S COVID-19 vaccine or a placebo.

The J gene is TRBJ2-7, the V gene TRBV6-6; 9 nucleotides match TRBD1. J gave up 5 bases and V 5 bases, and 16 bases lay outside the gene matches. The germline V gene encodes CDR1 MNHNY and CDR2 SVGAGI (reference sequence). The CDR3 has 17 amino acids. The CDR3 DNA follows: TGTGCCAGCAGTCCTAGGGGGACAGGGCCAGGATACGACGAGCAGTACTTC. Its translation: CASSPRGTGPGYDEQYF.

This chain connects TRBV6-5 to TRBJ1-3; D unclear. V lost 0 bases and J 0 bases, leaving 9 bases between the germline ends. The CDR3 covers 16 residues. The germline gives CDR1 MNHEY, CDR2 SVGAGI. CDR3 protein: CASSYSVAGSGNTIYF. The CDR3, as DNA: TGTGCCAGCAGTTACTCTGTTGCAGGCTCTGGAAACACCATATATTTT.

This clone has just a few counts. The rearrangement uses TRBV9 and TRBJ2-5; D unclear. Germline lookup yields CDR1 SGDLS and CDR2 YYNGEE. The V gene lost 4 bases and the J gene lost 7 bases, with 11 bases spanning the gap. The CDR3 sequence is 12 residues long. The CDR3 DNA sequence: TGTGCCAGCAGCCCGTTGATTGGGACCCAGTACTTC. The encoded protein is CASSPLIGTQYF.

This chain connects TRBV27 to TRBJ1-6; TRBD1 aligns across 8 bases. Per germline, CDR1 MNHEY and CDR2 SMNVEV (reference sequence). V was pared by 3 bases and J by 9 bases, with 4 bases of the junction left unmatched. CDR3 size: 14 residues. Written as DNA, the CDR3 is TGTGCCAGCAGTTTCGGACAGGGAGTTTCACCCCTCCACTTT. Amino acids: CASSFGQGVSPLHF.

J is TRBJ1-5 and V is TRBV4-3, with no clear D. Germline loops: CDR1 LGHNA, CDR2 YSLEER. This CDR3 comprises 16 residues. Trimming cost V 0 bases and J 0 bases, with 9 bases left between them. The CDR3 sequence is CASSQDVYYSNQPQHF. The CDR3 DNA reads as TGCGCCAGCAGCCAAGATGTGTACTATAGCAATCAGCCCCAGCATTTT.

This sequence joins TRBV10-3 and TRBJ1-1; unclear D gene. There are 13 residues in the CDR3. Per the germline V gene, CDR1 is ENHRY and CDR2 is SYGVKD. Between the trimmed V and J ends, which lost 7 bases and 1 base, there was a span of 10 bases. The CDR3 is CAITASANTEAFF. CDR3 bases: TGTGCCATCACTGCTTCGGCGAACACTGAAGCTTTCTTT.

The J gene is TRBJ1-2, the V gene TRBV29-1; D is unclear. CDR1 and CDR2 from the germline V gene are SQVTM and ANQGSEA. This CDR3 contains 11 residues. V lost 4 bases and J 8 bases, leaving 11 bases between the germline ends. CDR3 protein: CSVVQVEGYTF. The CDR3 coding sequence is TGCAGCGTTGTTCAGGTCGAGGGCTACACCTTC.

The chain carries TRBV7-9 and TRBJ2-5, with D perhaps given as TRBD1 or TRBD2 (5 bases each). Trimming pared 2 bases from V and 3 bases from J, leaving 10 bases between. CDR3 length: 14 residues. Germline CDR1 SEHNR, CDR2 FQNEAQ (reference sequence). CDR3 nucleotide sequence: TGTGCCAGCAGCTTATTCCAGGGAGAAGAGACCCAGTACTTC. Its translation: CASSLFQGEETQYF. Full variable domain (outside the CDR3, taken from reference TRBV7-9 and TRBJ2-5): DTGVSQNPRHKITKRGQNVTFRCDPISEHNRLYWYRQTLGQGPEFLTYFQNEAQLEKSRLLSDRFSAERPKGSFSTLEIQRTEQGDSAMYLCASSLFQGEETQYFGPGTRLLVL.

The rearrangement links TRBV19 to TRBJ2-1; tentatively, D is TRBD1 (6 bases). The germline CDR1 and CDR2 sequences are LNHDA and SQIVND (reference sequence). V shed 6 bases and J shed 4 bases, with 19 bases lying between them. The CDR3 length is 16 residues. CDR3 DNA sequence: TGTGCCAGTAGCAGTACAGGGTTACCTGCGTACAATGAGCAGTTCTTC. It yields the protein CASSSTGLPAYNEQFF.

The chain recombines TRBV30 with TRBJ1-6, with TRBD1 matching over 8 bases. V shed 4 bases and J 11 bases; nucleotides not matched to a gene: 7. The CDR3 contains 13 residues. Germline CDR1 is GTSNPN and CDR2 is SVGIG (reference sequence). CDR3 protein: CAWTTGGRTPLHF. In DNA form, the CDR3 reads TGTGCCTGGACTACAGGGGGTCGGACACCCCTCCACTTT.

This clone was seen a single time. The DNA for the CDR3 is TGTGCCAGCAGCCAGGACCCCCACTACAATGAGCAGTTCTTC. This gives the protein CASSQDPHYNEQFF. This chain links TRBV14 with TRBJ2-1; D call uncertain. Germline CDR1 SGHDN, CDR2 FVKESK. The ends were cut back, 3 bases at V and 3 bases at J, with 9 bases in the middle. This CDR3 has 14 residues.

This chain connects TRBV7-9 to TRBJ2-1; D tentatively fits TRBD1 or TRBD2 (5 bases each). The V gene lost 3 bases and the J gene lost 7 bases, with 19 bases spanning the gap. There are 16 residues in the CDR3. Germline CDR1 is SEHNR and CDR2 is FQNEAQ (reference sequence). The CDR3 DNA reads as TGTGCCAGCAGCTTCCCCGAGGGACCGCGGAGAAATGAGCAGTTCTTC. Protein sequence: CASSFPEGPRRNEQFF.

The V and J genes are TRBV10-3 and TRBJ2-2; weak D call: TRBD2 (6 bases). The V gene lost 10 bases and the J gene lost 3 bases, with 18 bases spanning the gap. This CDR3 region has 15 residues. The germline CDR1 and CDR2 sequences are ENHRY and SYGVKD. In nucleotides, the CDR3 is TGTGCCACGGGAGTAGGACGTGGGCACACCGGGGAGCTGTTTTTT. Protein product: CATGVGRGHTGELFF.

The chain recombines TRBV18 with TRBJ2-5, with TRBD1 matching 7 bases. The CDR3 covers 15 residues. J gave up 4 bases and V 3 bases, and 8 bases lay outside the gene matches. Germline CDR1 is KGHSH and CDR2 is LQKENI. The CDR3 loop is CASSPLSRDRETQYF. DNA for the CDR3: TGTGCCAGCTCACCCCTGAGCCGGGACAGAGAGACCCAGTACTTC.

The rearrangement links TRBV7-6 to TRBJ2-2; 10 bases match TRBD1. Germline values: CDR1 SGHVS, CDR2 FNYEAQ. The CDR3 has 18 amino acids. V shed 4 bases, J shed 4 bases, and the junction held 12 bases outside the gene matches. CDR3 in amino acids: CASSSMVWGQGRTGELFF. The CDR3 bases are TGTGCCAGCAGCTCGATGGTGTGGGGACAGGGGCGCACCGGGGAGCTGTTTTTT.